The present entry profiles one T cell receptor (beta chain) with its context. These data belong to a study of CD8+CD57+ T cells in acquired aplastic anemia. Across the whole study: The mean DNA yield obtained from sorted CD4+ and CD8+ cells came to around 3 ug.

Using genomic DNA as the template, TCR beta VDJ and CDR3 profiling was carried out. From the reads, TCRdb called clonotypes with MiXCR, one entry per CDR3 protein. The sample comprises about 210,000 distinct CDR3 sequences, 34% of which are singletons, and 1% to 1.3% rests with the top ten. With 8 bases clipped from V and 3 bases from J, the junction kept 14 bases outside the gene matches. From germline, CDR1 is MNHNS and CDR2 SASEGT. This CDR3 comprises 17 residues. The receptor comes from a human donor in good health, serving as a control. The material sequenced was sorted CD4+, CD8+, or CD8+CD57+ T cells (not recorded which) from PBMCs. The chain recombines TRBV6-1 with TRBJ2-1; 9 nucleotides align to TRBD2. In DNA, the CDR3 is TGTGCCAGCTCATTCTCCGGAGCGGGAGGAGGCTACAATGAGCAGTTCTTC. Its protein is CASSFSGAGGGYNEQFF.